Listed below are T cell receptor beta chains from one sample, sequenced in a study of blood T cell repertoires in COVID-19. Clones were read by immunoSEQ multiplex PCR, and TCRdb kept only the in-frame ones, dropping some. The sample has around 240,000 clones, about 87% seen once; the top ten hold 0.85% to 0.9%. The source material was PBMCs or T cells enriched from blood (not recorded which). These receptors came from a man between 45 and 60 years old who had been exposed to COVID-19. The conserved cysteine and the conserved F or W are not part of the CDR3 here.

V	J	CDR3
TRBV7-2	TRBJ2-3	ASSLAGRSSGRTNTDTQY
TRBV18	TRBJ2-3	ASSPRGTGPTDTQY
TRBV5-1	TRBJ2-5	ASSSGVASGETQY
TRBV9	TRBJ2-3	ASSGQRTGMADTQY
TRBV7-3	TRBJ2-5	ASSYQGGGGETQY
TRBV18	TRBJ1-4	ASSPTAILPEKLF
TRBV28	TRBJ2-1	ASSSRTSGRAGYNEQF
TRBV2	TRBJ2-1	ASSSVPSYNEQF
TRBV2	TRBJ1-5	AIQGTGGPQH
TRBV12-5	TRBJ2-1	ASGYGLAGGNEQF
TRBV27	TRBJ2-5	ASSPQGPTWETQY
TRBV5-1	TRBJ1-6	ASSSHSGPSSYNSPLH
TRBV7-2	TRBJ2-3	ASSLARSTDTQY
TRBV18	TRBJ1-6	ASSPQGSSSYNSPLH
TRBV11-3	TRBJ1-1	ASSLDGMGEGYTEAF
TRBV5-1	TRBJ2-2	ASSLDTAGGELF
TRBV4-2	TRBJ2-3	ASSAGEDTYAGTDTQY
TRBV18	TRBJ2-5	ASSSADRGETQY
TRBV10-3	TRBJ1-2	AISAHGEIPNYGYT
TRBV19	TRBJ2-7	ASSMSVAVSYEQY
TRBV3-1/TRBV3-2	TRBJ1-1	ASSSWTGQWNTEAF
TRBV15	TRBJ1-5	ATSPGTPFNQPQH
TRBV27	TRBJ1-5	ASRAGNQPQH
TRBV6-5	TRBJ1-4	ASSSGDGINEKLF
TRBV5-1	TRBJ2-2	ASSVRFTPRRELF
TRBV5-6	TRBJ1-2	ASSISRAGGYT
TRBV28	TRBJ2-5	ASRDRQGERETQY
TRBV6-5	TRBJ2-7	ASSYSPSGSYEQY
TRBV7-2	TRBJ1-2	ASSLADRDGYT
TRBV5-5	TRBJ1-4	ASSGYGSPGANEKLF
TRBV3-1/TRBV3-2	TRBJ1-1	ASSHLRDRGSEAF
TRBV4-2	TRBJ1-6	ASSPPKGNYNSPLH
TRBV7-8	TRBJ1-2	ASSIQTGNSGGYT
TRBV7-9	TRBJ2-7	ASSLVNSYEQY
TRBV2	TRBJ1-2	ASSRFPYGYT
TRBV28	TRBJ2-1	ASSLPHGVGNEQF
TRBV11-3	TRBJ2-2	ASSLRDRELF